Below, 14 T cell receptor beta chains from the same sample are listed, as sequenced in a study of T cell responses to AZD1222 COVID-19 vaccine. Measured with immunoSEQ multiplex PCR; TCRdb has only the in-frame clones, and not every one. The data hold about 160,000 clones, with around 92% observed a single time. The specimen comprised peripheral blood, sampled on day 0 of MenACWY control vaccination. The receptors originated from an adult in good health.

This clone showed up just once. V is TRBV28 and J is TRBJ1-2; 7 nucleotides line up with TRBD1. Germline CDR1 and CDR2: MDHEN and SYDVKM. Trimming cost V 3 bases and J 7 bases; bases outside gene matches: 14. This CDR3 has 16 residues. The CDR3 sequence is CASSLIPETGLPGYTF. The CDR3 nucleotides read TGTGCCAGCAGTTTGATCCCGGAGACAGGGCTCCCTGGCTACACCTTC.

The CDR3 bases are TGCGCCAGCAGCTTGAGGTCGGTGAGGGGAACTAATGAAAAACTGTTTTTT. The encoded protein is CASSLRSVRGTNEKLFF. The chain uses TRBV5-1 and TRBJ1-4; a possible D gene is TRBD1 (5 bases). CDR3 size: 17 residues. The V end lost 1 base, the J end lost 1 base, and 14 bases lay between the germline ends. Germline V gene data show CDR1 as SGHRS and CDR2 as YFSETQ.

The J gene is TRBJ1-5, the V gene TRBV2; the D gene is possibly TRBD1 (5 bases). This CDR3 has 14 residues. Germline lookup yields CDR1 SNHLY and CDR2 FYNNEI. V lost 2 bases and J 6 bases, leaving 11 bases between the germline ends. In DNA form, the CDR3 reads TGTGCCAGCAGTGAAAATATCAGGGCTCAGCCCCAGCATTTT. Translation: CASSENIRAQPQHF.

DNA of the CDR3: TGTGCCAGCAGTTTGACGGTGAACACTGAAGCTTTCTTT. Translating it yields CASSLTVNTEAFF. The V and J genes are TRBV2 and TRBJ1-1, with unresolved D. The CDR3 runs to 13 residues. The V gene's germline CDR1 is SNHLY and CDR2 FYNNEI. Trimming removed 5 bases at V and 0 bases at J, with 7 bases between.

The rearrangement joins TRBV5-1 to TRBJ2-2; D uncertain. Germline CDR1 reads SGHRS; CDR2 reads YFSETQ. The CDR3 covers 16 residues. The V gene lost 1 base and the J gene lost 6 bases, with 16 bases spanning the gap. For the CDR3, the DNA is TGCGCCAGCAGCTTGAGGCTATCGGGCCACCCCGGGGAGCTGTTTTTT. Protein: CASSLRLSGHPGELFF.

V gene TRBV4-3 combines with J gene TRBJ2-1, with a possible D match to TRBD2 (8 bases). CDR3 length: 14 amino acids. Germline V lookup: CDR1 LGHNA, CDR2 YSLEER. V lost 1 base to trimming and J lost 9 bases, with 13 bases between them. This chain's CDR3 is CASSQAGGGSEQFF. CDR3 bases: TGCGCCAGCAGCCAAGCGGGAGGGGGCAGTGAGCAGTTCTTC.

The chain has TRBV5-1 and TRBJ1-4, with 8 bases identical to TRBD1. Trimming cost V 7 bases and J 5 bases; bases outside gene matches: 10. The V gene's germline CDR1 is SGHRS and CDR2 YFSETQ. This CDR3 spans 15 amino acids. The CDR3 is CASQLRGQANEKLFF. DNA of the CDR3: TGCGCCAGCCAACTAAGGGGACAGGCAAATGAAAAACTGTTTTTT.

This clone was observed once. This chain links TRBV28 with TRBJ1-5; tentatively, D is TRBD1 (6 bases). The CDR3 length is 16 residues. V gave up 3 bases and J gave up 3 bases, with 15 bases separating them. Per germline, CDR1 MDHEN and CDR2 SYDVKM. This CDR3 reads CASSFAGGGFNQPQHF. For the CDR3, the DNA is TGTGCCAGCAGTTTTGCCGGGGGCGGTTTCAATCAGCCCCAGCATTTT.

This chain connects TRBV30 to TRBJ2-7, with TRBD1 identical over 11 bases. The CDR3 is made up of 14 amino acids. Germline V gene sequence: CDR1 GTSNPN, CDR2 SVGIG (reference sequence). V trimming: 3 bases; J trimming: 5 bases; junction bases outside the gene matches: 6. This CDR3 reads CAWSRTGGGHEQYF. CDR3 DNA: TGTGCCTGGAGCCGGACAGGGGGCGGCCACGAGCAGTACTTC.

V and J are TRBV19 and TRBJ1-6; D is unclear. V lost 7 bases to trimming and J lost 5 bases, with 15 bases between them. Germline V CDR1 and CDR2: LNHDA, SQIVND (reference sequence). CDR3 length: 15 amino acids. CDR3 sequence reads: CASIPRPGDNSPLHF. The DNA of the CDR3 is TGTGCCAGTATCCCACGGCCCGGAGATAATTCACCCCTCCACTTT.

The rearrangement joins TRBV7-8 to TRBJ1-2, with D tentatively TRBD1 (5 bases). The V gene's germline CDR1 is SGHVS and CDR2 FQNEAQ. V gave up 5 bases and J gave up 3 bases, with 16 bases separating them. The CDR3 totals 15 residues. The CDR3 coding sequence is TGTGCCAGCAGCAGCTCCGGGACGGATTACTATGGCTACACCTTC. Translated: CASSSSGTDYYGYTF. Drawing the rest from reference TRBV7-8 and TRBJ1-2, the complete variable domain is GAGVSQSPRYKVAKRGQDVALRCDPISGHVSLFWYQQALGQGPEFLTYFQNEAQLDKSGLPSDRFFAERPEGSVSTLKIQRTQQEDSAVYLCASSSSGTDYYGYTFGSGTRLTVV.

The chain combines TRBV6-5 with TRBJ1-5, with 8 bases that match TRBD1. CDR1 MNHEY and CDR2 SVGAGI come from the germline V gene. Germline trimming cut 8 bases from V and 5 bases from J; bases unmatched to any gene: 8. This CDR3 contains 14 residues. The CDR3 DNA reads TGTGCCAGCGCCTTACAGGGGGTTTATCAGCCCCAGCATTTT. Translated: CASALQGVYQPQHF.

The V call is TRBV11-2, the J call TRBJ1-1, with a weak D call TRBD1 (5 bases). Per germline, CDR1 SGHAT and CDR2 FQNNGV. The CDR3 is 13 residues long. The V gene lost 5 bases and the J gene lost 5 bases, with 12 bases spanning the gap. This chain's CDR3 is CASSTQTATEAFF. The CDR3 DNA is TGTGCCAGCAGCACGCAGACAGCAACTGAAGCTTTCTTT.

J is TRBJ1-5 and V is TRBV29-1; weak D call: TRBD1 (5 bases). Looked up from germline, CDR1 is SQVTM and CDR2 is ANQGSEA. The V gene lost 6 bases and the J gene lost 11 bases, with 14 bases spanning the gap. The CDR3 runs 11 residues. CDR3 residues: CSVEEGSAQHF. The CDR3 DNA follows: TGCAGCGTGGAGGAGGGGAGTGCCCAGCATTTT.